This TCR beta chain was recorded in a study of memory CD4+ T cells and cytomegalovirus serostatus. The count of this clone is one. Clones were read by immunoSEQ multiplex PCR, and TCRdb kept only the in-frame ones, dropping some. The table records approximately 45,000 clones, roughly 83% of them present only once. CDR1 and CDR2 (germline): LGHNT, FRNRAP. Trimming shortened V by 5 bases and J by 0 bases, and 10 bases separated the two germline ends. The CDR3 has 14 amino acids. The sort gate was single viable CD3+CD4+CD8-CD45RO+ cells for memory CD4+ T cells. This sequence originates from an adult in good health and CMV-seronegative. The sample consisted of memory CD4+ T cells from blood. This chain connects TRBV12-5 to TRBJ1-1; D gene unclear. The CDR3 loop reads CASGNGQMNTEAFF. In DNA form, the CDR3 reads TGTGCTAGTGGTAATGGGCAGATGAACACTGAAGCTTTCTTT.